This T cell receptor (beta chain) is from a study of breast tumors, draining lymph nodes, adjacent tissues. The germline CDR1 and CDR2 sequences are MNHEY and SVGEGT. The CDR3 loop spans 15 amino acids. Broader study findings: The data were judged consistent with most tumor T cells coming from lymph node and expanding in tumor. The lymph node origin of tumor T cells was framed as consistent with a hypothesis, not demonstrated. Tumors had less TCR diversity than lymph nodes, more than nontumor tissue.

TCRdb reanalysed the multiplex PCR reads using MiXCR and keeps one entry per CDR3 protein. The sample carries about 130,000 distinct CDR3 sequences, less than 25% recorded once. Points on this clonotype: Its antigen is unknown. A clone one base away is much larger, so this may be a read error.

Samples came from axillary lymph nodes draining the breast cancer. Sequencing was done on a sample of axillary lymph node tissue. The TCR originated in a female donor with breast cancer. Some clones in this sample may be carry-over from other donors' samples. The gene calls are TRBV6-2 or TRBV6-3 and TRBJ2-2; 8 bases are shared with TRBD1. The CDR3 coding sequence is TGTGCCAGCAGGACAGGGGAATTTCGAACCGGGGAGCTGCTTTTT. Translating gives CASRTGEFRTGELLF.